This T cell receptor beta chain was profiled in a study of T cell responses to AZD1222 COVID-19 vaccine. The CDR3 loop spans 14 amino acids. V lost 5 bases and J lost 4; bases outside the gene matches: 3. Germline values: CDR1 SGHTA, CDR2 FQGTGA. This clone was observed once. Clones were sequenced by immunoSEQ multiplex PCR, and TCRdb holds only the in-frame ones, with some missing. The sample yields about 180,000 clones, roughly 87% seen once. The sequencing used peripheral blood, collected on day 0 of AZD1222 vaccination. This receptor was identified in an adult in good health. The chain is built from TRBV7-3 and TRBJ2-5; 11 bases match TRBD2. The CDR3 spells CASSLSGRGETQYF. For the CDR3, the DNA is TGTGCCAGCAGCCTTAGCGGGAGGGGAGAGACCCAGTACTTC.